In its sample, the clone carrying this T cell receptor (beta chain) was seen once. Reverse transcription used about 0.5 to 1 ug RNA and random hexamers. Each CDR3 protein gets one entry after TCRdb re-called the immunoSEQ multiplex PCR reads with MiXCR. The sample has roughly 120,000 distinct CDR3 sequences, 85% to 95% seen once. V was pared by 7 bases and J by 1 base, with 7 bases between. The germline V gene encodes CDR1 KGHDR and CDR2 SFDVKD. This CDR3 has 14 residues. This entry comes from a study of CD8 T cells in Susac syndrome. Sequencing of TCR beta covered CD8+ and CD4+ T cells obtained from blood. In the multiple sclerosis control group, patients were treatment-naive and had stable or active relapsing-remitting disease. FACS enriched CD8+ TEMRA cells, while bulk CD8+ and CD4+ were negatively isolated.

Material: CD4+ T cells from PBMCs. This TCR came from a human donor with multiple sclerosis. The chain has TRBV24-1 and TRBJ2-6, with D possibly called TRBD1 or TRBD2 (5 bases each). CDR3 sequence: CATRGPSGANVLTF. The CDR3 region has the DNA TGTGCCACCAGGGGACCTTCTGGGGCCAACGTCCTGACTTTC.